A selection of T cell receptor beta chains follows, all from one sample in a study of CD8 T cells in ankylosing spondylitis. MiXCR was run by TCRdb on the 5' RACE reads, yielding one entry per CDR3 protein. There are under 200,000 distinct CDR3 sequences in the sample; around 10% occur only once, and about 27% lies in the top ten. Sequenced material: blood, either unsorted or a sorted T cell fraction (not recorded which). Source of these receptors: a male donor with ankylosing spondylitis or in good health (not recorded which). Both conserved end residues are part of each CDR3. The D gene is left open where the match is weak. Clone size is stated in some rows and not others, as once, few, many or a class when expanded.

J: TRBJ2-3
size: many
V: TRBV28
D: TRBD2
length: 14
DNA: TGTGCCAGCAGCCCCCCGACTAGCTCAGATACGCAGTATTTT
CDR3: CASSPPTSSDTQYF

J: TRBJ2-3
size: many
V: TRBV14
D: TRBD2
length: 17
DNA: TGTGCCAGCAGCCAAGATAGGCAGCGGGGGGGCCTAGATACGCAGTATTTT
CDR3: CASSQDRQRGGLDTQYF

J: TRBJ2-5
size: few
V: TRBV7-2
D: -
length: 13
DNA: TGTGCCAGCAGCCCATTAAACCAAGAGACCCAGTACTTC
CDR3: CASSPLNQETQYF

J: TRBJ2-7
size: many
V: TRBV5-1
D: TRBD1
length: 14
DNA: TGCGCCAGCAGCTTACAGGGACAGGGCTACGAGCAGTACTTC
CDR3: CASSLQGQGYEQYF

J: TRBJ2-1
size: -
V: TRBV7-2
D: -
length: 15
DNA: TGTGCCAGCAGCTTATCTAGGAGCTCCTACAATGAGCAGTTCTTC
CDR3: CASSLSRSSYNEQFF

J: TRBJ2-4
size: -
V: TRBV6-2/TRBV6-3
D: -
length: 13
DNA: TGTGCCACCCTTTCCCTAGCCAAAAACATTCAGTACTTC
CDR3: CATLSLAKNIQYF

J: TRBJ1-2
size: many
V: TRBV7-2
D: -
length: 15
DNA: TGTGCCAGCAGCTTAGATTTTCAGGGATACTATGGCTACACCTTC
CDR3: CASSLDFQGYYGYTF

J: TRBJ1-1
size: many
V: TRBV7-8
D: TRBD1
length: 16
DNA: TGTGCCAGCAGCTTCACCGGGACAGGGGGCGTAGCTGAAGCTTTCTTT
CDR3: CASSFTGTGGVAEAFF

J: TRBJ2-1
size: many
V: TRBV20-1
D: TRBD1
length: 14
DNA: TGCAGTGCTCCGAGGCAGGGGGATTGGAATGAGCAGTTCTTC
CDR3: CSAPRQGDWNEQFF

J: TRBJ1-2
size: many
V: TRBV6-5
D: -
length: 14
DNA: TGTGCCAGCAGTTACGGACAGACTAACTATGGCTACACCTTC
CDR3: CASSYGQTNYGYTF

J: TRBJ2-1
size: many
V: TRBV9
D: TRBD2
length: 18
DNA: TGTGCCAGCAGCGTAGGATTGGGGGTGGGACTAGCTCACGATGAGCAGTTCTTC
CDR3: CASSVGLGVGLAHDEQFF

J: TRBJ2-1
size: many
V: TRBV19
D: TRBD1
length: 15
DNA: TGTGCCAGTAGTGAGGGACAGGGGATCCACAATGAGCAGTTCTTC
CDR3: CASSEGQGIHNEQFF

J: TRBJ2-1
size: many
V: TRBV6-2/TRBV6-3
D: -
length: 14
DNA: TGTGCCAGCAGTTACCGGACGGATACCAATGAGCAGTTCTTC
CDR3: CASSYRTDTNEQFF

J: TRBJ1-1
size: many
V: TRBV6-2/TRBV6-3
D: -
length: 11
DNA: TGTGCCAGCAACTCACGGGCCGAAGCTTTCTTT
CDR3: CASNSRAEAFF

J: TRBJ2-5
size: many
V: TRBV12-3/TRBV12-4
D: TRBD2
length: 14
DNA: TGTGCCAGCGGGGGGGGACTAGCGGGGGAGACCCAGTACTTC
CDR3: CASGGGLAGETQYF

J: TRBJ1-4
size: many
V: TRBV12-3/TRBV12-4
D: -
length: 15
DNA: TGTGCCAGCAGTTTAGTATCCGGGGACAATGAAAAACTGTTTTTT
CDR3: CASSLVSGDNEKLFF

J: TRBJ1-5
size: many
V: TRBV28
D: TRBD1
length: 15
DNA: TGTGCCAGCGAGCAGGGGGCGCGAAGCAATCAGCCCCAGCATTTT
CDR3: CASEQGARSNQPQHF

J: TRBJ2-7
size: -
V: TRBV12-3/TRBV12-4
D: TRBD2
length: 16
DNA: TGTACCAGCAGCCTTGGACTAGCGGGAGCGTCCTACGAGCAGTACTTC
CDR3: CTSSLGLAGASYEQYF

J: TRBJ2-1
size: many
V: TRBV28
D: TRBD2
length: 16
DNA: TGTGCCAGTCTCAGGACTAGCGGGGGACACGACAATGAGCAGTTCTTC
CDR3: CASLRTSGGHDNEQFF

J: TRBJ2-7
size: many
V: TRBV5-1
D: -
length: 14
DNA: TGCGCCAGCAGCTCCGCGGGGCAACTTAACCAGCAGTACTTC
CDR3: CASSSAGQLNQQYF

J: TRBJ2-6
size: -
V: TRBV28
D: -
length: 15
DNA: TGTGCCAGCAGTTCTCGACGAACCGGGGCCAACGTCCTGACTTTC
CDR3: CASSSRRTGANVLTF

J: TRBJ2-7
size: many
V: TRBV3-1
D: TRBD2
length: 15
DNA: TGTGCCAGCAGTCGGACTAGCGGGGACCCTTACGAGCAGTACTTC
CDR3: CASSRTSGDPYEQYF

J: TRBJ1-3
size: many
V: TRBV6-1
D: -
length: 15
DNA: TGTGCCAGCACCCCCTCAGGAGTCTCTGGAAACACCATATATTTT
CDR3: CASTPSGVSGNTIYF

J: TRBJ1-6
size: many
V: TRBV20-1
D: -
length: 15
DNA: TGCAGTGCTAGAGACAGGGTTTCCTATAATTCACCCCTCCACTTT
CDR3: CSARDRVSYNSPLHF

J: TRBJ2-2
size: -
V: TRBV4-3
D: TRBD2
length: 20
DNA: TGCGCCAGCAGCCAAGACCCTCCCGGGACTAGCGGGTTAAACACCGGGGAGCTGTTTTTT
CDR3: CASSQDPPGTSGLNTGELFF

J: TRBJ1-1
size: many
V: TRBV25-1
D: TRBD1
length: 15
DNA: TGTGCCAGCAGTGAATCGAGCACAGGGGACACTGAAGCTTTCTTT
CDR3: CASSESSTGDTEAFF

J: TRBJ2-1
size: -
V: TRBV6-5
D: TRBD2
length: 16
DNA: TGTGCCAGCAGTTCCGAGGGACTAGCGGACTACAATGAGCAGTTCTTC
CDR3: CASSSEGLADYNEQFF